The 10 T cell receptor beta chains presented below share a single source sample, sequenced in a study of blood T cell repertoires in COVID-19. Produced via immunoSEQ multiplex PCR; TCRdb's table is partial and in-frame only. The repertoire holds some 4,000 clones, with roughly nine tenths as singletons. The sequenced material came from peripheral blood. The receptors here all came from a woman between 65 and 79 years old with active COVID-19.

The rearrangement uses TRBV5-1 and TRBJ1-1; 7 nucleotides agree with TRBD1. V lost 4 bases and J lost 5; bases outside the gene matches: 11. The CDR3 extends over 15 amino acids. The germline CDR1 and CDR2 sequences are SGHRS and YFSETQ. The CDR3 sequence is CASSPTGQIRTEAFF. CDR3 DNA sequence: TGCGCCAGCAGCCCGACGGGACAGATCAGGACTGAAGCTTTCTTT.

The chain links TRBV11-3 to TRBJ1-6; tentatively, D is TRBD1 (5 bases). This CDR3 is 17 amino acids long. Deletions cut 1 base from V and 5 bases from J, with 15 bases between. The germline gives CDR1 SGHNT, CDR2 YENEEA. In DNA form, the CDR3 reads TGTGCCAGCAGCTTAGGCGTCAGGGTATCTGATAATTCACCCCTCCACTTT. Translating gives CASSLGVRVSDNSPLHF.

CDR3 residues: CASSSISDYSNEQFF. In nucleotides, the CDR3 is TGTGCCAGCAGCTCAATATCGGACTACTCCAATGAGCAGTTCTTC. V and J are TRBV7-9 and TRBJ2-1; the D gene is possibly TRBD2 (6 bases). The ends were cut back, 4 bases at V and 6 bases at J, with 16 bases in the middle. Per the germline V gene, CDR1 is SEHNR and CDR2 is FQNEAQ (reference sequence). The CDR3 consists of 15 residues.

The rearrangement uses TRBV6-5 and TRBJ1-2; 7 nucleotides match TRBD1. The J segment lost 4 bases and the V segment lost 5 bases, leaving 7 bases of the junction unmatched. The germline V gene encodes CDR1 MNHEY and CDR2 SVGAGI. The CDR3 consists of 14 residues. CDR3 protein: CASSRGQEGYGYTF. The CDR3 DNA sequence: TGTGCCAGCAGTCGAGGACAGGAGGGCTATGGCTACACCTTC.

The CDR3 DNA reads as TGTGCCAGCAGCCCATCGGTGGCAGATACGCAGTATTTT. It translates to CASSPSVADTQYF. This chain connects TRBV11-2 to TRBJ2-3; the D is unclear. Germline CDR1 SGHAT, CDR2 FQNNGV. Trimming removed 5 bases from V and 4 bases from J, with 10 bases in between. The CDR3 extends over 13 amino acids.

This clone showed up just once. This rearrangement joins TRBV9 to TRBJ2-6; D not certain. CDR3 length: 13 residues. V lost 5 bases to trimming and J lost 5 bases, with 8 bases between them. CDR1 is SGDLS and CDR2 is YYNGEE in the germline V gene. CDR3 sequence: CASSSLWANVLTF. The CDR3 bases are TGTGCCAGCAGTTCTCTCTGGGCCAACGTCCTGACTTTC.

This rearrangement joins TRBV4-1 to TRBJ1-4, with TRBD1 identical over 11 bases. This CDR3 is 16 amino acids long. The junction had 4 bases not matched to a gene; V was cut back by 3 bases and J by 4 bases. The germline V gene has CDR1 MGHRA and CDR2 YSYEKL. The DNA of the CDR3 is TGCGCCAGCAGCCAGGACAGGGGGCAGGGTAATGAAAAACTGTTTTTT. It specifies CASSQDRGQGNEKLFF.

The V and J genes are TRBV11-2 and TRBJ1-1; 7 positions match TRBD1. This CDR3 has 14 residues. Germline V gene data show CDR1 as SGHAT and CDR2 as FQNNGV. V dropped 0 bases and J dropped 4; count of bases not matched to a gene: 2. CDR3 in amino acids: CASSLEPGGTEAFF. The DNA for the CDR3 is TGTGCCAGCAGCTTAGAACCAGGGGGCACTGAAGCTTTCTTT. The whole variable domain, remainder taken from reference TRBV11-2 and TRBJ1-1, is EAGVAQSPRYKIIEKRQSVAFWCNPISGHATLYWYQQILGQGPKLLIQFQNNGVVDDSQLPKDRFSAERLKGVDSTLKIQPAKLEDSAVYLCASSLEPGGTEAFFGQGTRLTVV.

CDR3 sequence reads: CASSLQTEGYTF. The CDR3 DNA reads as TGTGCCAGCAGTCTTCAGACAGAGGGCTACACCTTC. The chain couples TRBV12-3 or TRBV12-4 to TRBJ1-2; D may be TRBD1 (5 bases). Trimming left V 5 bases short and J 8 bases short, with 12 bases between. The CDR3 is made up of 12 amino acids.

This clone was seen more than once but under ten times. The genes are TRBV6-5 and TRBJ1-1, with D perhaps TRBD1 (5 bases). CDR3 length: 14 residues. Germline V lookup: CDR1 MNHEY, CDR2 SVGAGI. V gave up 2 bases and J gave up 2 bases, with 9 bases separating them. The CDR3 sequence: CASSYGQGNTEAFF. The DNA for the CDR3 is TGTGCCAGCAGTTACGGGCAGGGTAACACTGAAGCTTTCTTT.